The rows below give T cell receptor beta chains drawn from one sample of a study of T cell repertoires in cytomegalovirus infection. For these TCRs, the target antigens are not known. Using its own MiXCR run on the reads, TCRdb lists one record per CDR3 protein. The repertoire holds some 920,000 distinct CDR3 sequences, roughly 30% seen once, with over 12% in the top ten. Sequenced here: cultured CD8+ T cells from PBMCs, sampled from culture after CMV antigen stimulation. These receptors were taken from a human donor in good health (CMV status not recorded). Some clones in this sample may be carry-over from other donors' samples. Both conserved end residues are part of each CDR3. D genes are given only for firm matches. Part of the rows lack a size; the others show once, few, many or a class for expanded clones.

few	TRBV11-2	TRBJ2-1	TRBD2	TGTGCCAGCATCGGGGGGGGGGGCATGTACAATGAGCAGTTCTTC	CASIGGGGMYNEQFF
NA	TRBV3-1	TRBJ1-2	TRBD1	TGTGCCAGCAGCAAGCGAGGACAGGGACATCACTTC	CASSKRGQGHHF
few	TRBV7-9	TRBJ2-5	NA	TGTGCCAGCAGCTTACTGGATAGTCGGGAGACCCAGTACTTC	CASSLLDSRETQYF
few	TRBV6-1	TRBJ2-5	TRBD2	TGTGCCAGCAGCGGCGGGGGGGAGTTAGAGACCCAGTACTTC	CASSGGGELETQYF
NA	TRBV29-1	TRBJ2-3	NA	TGCAGCGCGGCCCGCGGGGCTAGCACAGATACGCAGTATTTT	CSAARGASTDTQYF
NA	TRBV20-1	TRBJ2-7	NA	TGCAGTGCTAGAGGGGGACAGTGGGGGGACGAGCAGTACTTC	CSARGGQWGDEQYF
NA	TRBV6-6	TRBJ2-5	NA	TGTGCCAGCAGTTACTACATCCAAGAGACCCAGTACTTC	CASSYYIQETQYF
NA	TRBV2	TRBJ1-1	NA	TGTGCCAGCAGTGAAAGACCGCTCATGAACACTGAAGCTTTCTTT	CASSERPLMNTEAFF
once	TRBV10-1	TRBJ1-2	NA	TGCGCCAGCAGTGGGGATGCGGGGGCGCGAGGCTACACCTTC	CASSGDAGARGYTF
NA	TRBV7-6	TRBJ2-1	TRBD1	TGTGCCAGCAGCTCCCCCCGGGACAGGGGTTCCCTCAATGAGCAGTTCTTC	CASSSPRDRGSLNEQFF
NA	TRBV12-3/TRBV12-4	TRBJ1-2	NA	TGTGCCAGCAGTTTAGGAGACAGAGTCCCATCTAACTATGGCTACACCTTC	CASSLGDRVPSNYGYTF
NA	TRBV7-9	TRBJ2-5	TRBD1	TGTGCCAGCAGCGGGAGGACAGGGGAAGAGACCCAGTACTTC	CASSGRTGEETQYF
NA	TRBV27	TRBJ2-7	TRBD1	TGTGCCGGCAGTTTAAAGGGGACAGGTCCTCGAGAGCAGTACTTC	CAGSLKGTGPREQYF
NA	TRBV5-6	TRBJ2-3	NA	TGTGCCAGCAGCCGGGACTCCAGAGATACGCAGTATTTT	CASSRDSRDTQYF
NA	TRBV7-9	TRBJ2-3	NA	TGTGCCAGCAGCTCCTTAGCACTATCCACAGATACGCAGTATTTT	CASSSLALSTDTQYF
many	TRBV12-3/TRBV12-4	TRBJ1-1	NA	TGTGCCAGCAGTTTAGGTTTTAGGGGGGTGGGCACTGAAGCTTTCTTT	CASSLGFRGVGTEAFF
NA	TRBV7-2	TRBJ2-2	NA	TGTGCCAGCAGCGGACGAAAGAGGGTCGGGGAGCTGTTTTTT	CASSGRKRVGELFF
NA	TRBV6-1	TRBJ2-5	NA	TGTGCCAGCAGTGAAATCCTATGGGAGACCCAGTACTTC	CASSEILWETQYF
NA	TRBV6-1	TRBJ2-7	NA	TGTGCCAGCAGTGAGCCAGGGCAGATTTACTCCTACGAGCAGTACTTC	CASSEPGQIYSYEQYF
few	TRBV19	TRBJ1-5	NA	TGTGCCAGTGGGTCGCAGTATAGCAATCAGCCCCAGCATTTT	CASGSQYSNQPQHF
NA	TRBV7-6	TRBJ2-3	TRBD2	TGTGCCAGCAGCTCTTACGAGCGGGGGGGCACAGATACGCAGTATTTT	CASSSYERGGTDTQYF
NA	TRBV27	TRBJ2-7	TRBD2	TGTGCCAGCAGTCCTAGATGGGGGGGTTCCTACGAGCAGTACTTC	CASSPRWGGSYEQYF
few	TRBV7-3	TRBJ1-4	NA	TGTGCCAGCAGCTTAAAGACGGGTGAAAAACTGTTTTTT	CASSLKTGEKLFF
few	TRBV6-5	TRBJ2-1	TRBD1	TGTGCCAGCAGTTATTGGCAGGGGGCCGGGAATGAGCAGTTCTTC	CASSYWQGAGNEQFF
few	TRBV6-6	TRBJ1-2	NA	TGTGCCAGCAGTTACCCAGGCACGAGCGCCAGGGGTGCGGGCTACACCTTC	CASSYPGTSARGAGYTF
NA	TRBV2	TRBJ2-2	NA	TGTGCCAGCACCGAGGGGACAAGAAACACCGGGGAGCTGTTTTTT	CASTEGTRNTGELFF
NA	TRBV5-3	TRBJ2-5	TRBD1	TGTGCCAGCAGCCACCCTCGAATCGGGACAGCTCAAGAGACCCAGTACTTC	CASSHPRIGTAQETQYF
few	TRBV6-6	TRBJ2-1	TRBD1	TGTGCCAGCAGTTACCTCGACAGGGTGGATGAGCAGTTCTTC	CASSYLDRVDEQFF
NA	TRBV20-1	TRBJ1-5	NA	TGCAGTGCTGGCGGGGGAAATAGCAATCAGCCCCAGCATTTT	CSAGGGNSNQPQHF
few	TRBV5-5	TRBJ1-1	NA	TGTGCCAGCAGCTTGTGGTTAAGCACTGAAGCTTTCTTT	CASSLWLSTEAFF
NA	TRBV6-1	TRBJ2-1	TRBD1	TGTGCCAGCAGTGAACGGGCAGGGGGCCAGGGGCAGTTCTTC	CASSERAGGQGQFF
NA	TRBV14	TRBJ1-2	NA	TGTGCCAGCAGCCAAGGGGAGTTGGAGGGACTTTCCTATGGCTACACCTTC	CASSQGELEGLSYGYTF
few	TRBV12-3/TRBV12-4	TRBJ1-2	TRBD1	TGTGCCAGCAGCTTAACGGGACAGGGGAATGGCTACACCTTC	CASSLTGQGNGYTF
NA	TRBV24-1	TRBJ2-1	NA	TGTGCCACCAGTGATTTCTCGGGACACACTATTGGGGACTACAATGAGCAGTTCTTC	CATSDFSGHTIGDYNEQFF
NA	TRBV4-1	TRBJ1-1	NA	TGCGCCAGCAGCCAAGATTGGGAAGCGCTGAGGGGTCTTGGCACTGAAGCTTTCTTT	CASSQDWEALRGLGTEAFF
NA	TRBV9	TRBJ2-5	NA	TGTGCCAGCAGCGTAGTACCAGGGTCCCAAGAGACCCAGTACTTC	CASSVVPGSQETQYF
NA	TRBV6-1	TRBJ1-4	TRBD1	TGTGCCAGCAGTAACGGAGGACAGGGTACTGAAAAACTGTTTTTT	CASSNGGQGTEKLFF
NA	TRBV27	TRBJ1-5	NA	TGTGCCAGCAGTGGTTTCGGGAATCAGCCCCAGCATTTT	CASSGFGNQPQHF
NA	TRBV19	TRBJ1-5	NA	TGTGCCAGTAGTACCCAGGGGTATAGCAATCAGCCCCAGCATTTT	CASSTQGYSNQPQHF